A single sample is the source of the 11 T cell receptor beta chains below, sequenced in a study of blood T cell repertoires in COVID-19. Assay used: immunoSEQ multiplex PCR; TCRdb lists only in-frame clones, some missing. The sample holds 230,000 or so clones, around 88% seen once. Input material: PBMCs or T cells enriched from blood (not recorded which). The receptors stem from a woman in her forties with acute COVID-19.

The chain is built from TRBV3-1 (or the pseudogene TRBV3-2) and TRBJ2-1; D remains unclear. The CDR3 contains 14 residues. Germline V CDR1 and CDR2: LGHDT, YNNKEL (reference sequence). V gave up 1 base and J gave up 4 bases, with 8 bases separating them. In nucleotides, the CDR3 is TGTGCCAGCAGCCAAGCGTTAGCTTACAATGAGCAGTTCTTC. Translating gives CASSQALAYNEQFF.

The chain employs TRBV3-1 (or the pseudogene TRBV3-2) and TRBJ2-1, with 13 bases lining up with TRBD2. Germline V lookup: CDR1 LGHDT, CDR2 YNNKEL (reference sequence). The ends lost 4 bases at V and 0 bases at J; junction bases unmatched: 0. The CDR3 consists of 16 residues. CDR3: CASSRTSGSSYNEQFF. CDR3 nucleotide sequence: TGTGCCAGCAGCCGGACTAGCGGGAGCTCCTACAATGAGCAGTTCTTC.

In its sample, this clone was seen a few times. The rearrangement joins TRBV21-1 to TRBJ2-7; no check of the table's D call, TRBD1, against the DNA was made. TRBV21-1 is deemed a pseudogene. The CDR3 totals 16 residues. CDR3 bases: TGTGCCAGCAGCATCAAAAGGGACAGGGAATCCTACGAGCAGTACTTC. Its translation is CASSIKRDRESYEQYF.

This sequence joins TRBV11-2 and TRBJ2-7; tentative D call: TRBD2 (5 bases). Trimming removed 5 bases at V and 1 base at J, with 15 bases between. In germline, CDR1 is SGHAT, CDR2 FQNNGV. The CDR3 loop spans 15 amino acids. CDR3 region: CASSPAPGGSYEQYF. CDR3 DNA sequence: TGTGCCAGCAGCCCCGCCCCGGGCGGGTCCTACGAGCAGTACTTC.

The CDR3 coding sequence is TGTGCCAGCAGCCATTACGGGACAGGGGGCTACAATGAGCAGTTCTTC. It codes for CASSHYGTGGYNEQFF. This chain uses TRBV7-2 with TRBJ2-1, with TRBD1 matching 11 bases. Germline V CDR1 and CDR2: SGHTA, FQGNSA. V dropped 5 bases and J dropped 3; count of bases not matched to a gene: 6. The CDR3 is 16 residues long.

This clone has a single count. CDR3 sequence: CASTLGDRGPHEQFF. The CDR3 DNA is TGTGCCAGCACCCTCGGGGACAGGGGCCCCCATGAGCAGTTCTTC. J is TRBJ2-1 and V is TRBV7-6; 10 bases are a match to TRBD1. The CDR3 is 15 residues long. With 7 bases clipped from V and 8 bases from J, the junction kept 11 bases outside the gene matches. Germline V CDR1 and CDR2: SGHVS, FNYEAQ.

The CDR3 DNA sequence: TGTGCCAGTAGTATAGTAACACAGGGGGCCGGTCAGCCCCAGCATTTT. Translating gives CASSIVTQGAGQPQHF. The V gene is TRBV19, the J gene TRBJ1-5, with 9 bases aligning to TRBD1. The trim removed 1 base at V and 6 bases at J, leaving 7 bases unmatched. Germline CDR1 and CDR2: LNHDA and SQIVND (reference sequence). The CDR3 contains 16 residues.

The rearrangement uses TRBV30 and TRBJ1-1, with a possible D match to TRBD1 (6 bases). The ends were cut back, 4 bases at V and 3 bases at J, with 15 bases in the middle. The V gene's germline CDR1 is GTSNPN and CDR2 SVGIG (reference sequence). There are 14 residues in the CDR3. CDR3 nucleotide sequence: TGTGCCTGGAACACAGGGCCGGGGTACACTGAAGCTTTCTTT. It codes for CAWNTGPGYTEAFF.

The rearrangement joins TRBV3-1 (or the pseudogene TRBV3-2) to TRBJ1-3; D not certain. This CDR3 is 15 amino acids long. Trimming took off 4 bases at V and 4 bases at J, with 14 bases between the two ends. CDR1 and CDR2 (germline): LGHDT, YNNKEL (reference sequence). DNA of the CDR3: TGTGCCAGCAGCCGAGGTCCCTTTTGGGGAAACACCATATATTTT. It yields the protein CASSRGPFWGNTIYF.

This clone was seen just once. The gene calls are TRBV27 and TRBJ1-4, with TRBD1 as a possible D gene (5 bases). This CDR3 contains 16 residues. CDR1 and CDR2 from the germline V gene are MNHEY and SMNVEV (reference sequence). V was clipped by 2 bases and J by 3 bases, with 13 bases between them. The DNA of the CDR3 is TGTGCCAGCAGTTTAGGGCAGGGATGGGCTAATGAAAAACTGTTTTTT. Translation: CASSLGQGWANEKLFF.

The CDR3 here is CTRTGGLNEQFF. The CDR3 bases are TGCACCCGGACAGGGGGCCTCAATGAGCAGTTCTTC. The V gene is TRBV29-1, the J gene TRBJ2-1; 11 nucleotides line up with TRBD1. CDR1 is SQVTM, CDR2 ANQGSEA, per germline. The CDR3 is 12 residues long.